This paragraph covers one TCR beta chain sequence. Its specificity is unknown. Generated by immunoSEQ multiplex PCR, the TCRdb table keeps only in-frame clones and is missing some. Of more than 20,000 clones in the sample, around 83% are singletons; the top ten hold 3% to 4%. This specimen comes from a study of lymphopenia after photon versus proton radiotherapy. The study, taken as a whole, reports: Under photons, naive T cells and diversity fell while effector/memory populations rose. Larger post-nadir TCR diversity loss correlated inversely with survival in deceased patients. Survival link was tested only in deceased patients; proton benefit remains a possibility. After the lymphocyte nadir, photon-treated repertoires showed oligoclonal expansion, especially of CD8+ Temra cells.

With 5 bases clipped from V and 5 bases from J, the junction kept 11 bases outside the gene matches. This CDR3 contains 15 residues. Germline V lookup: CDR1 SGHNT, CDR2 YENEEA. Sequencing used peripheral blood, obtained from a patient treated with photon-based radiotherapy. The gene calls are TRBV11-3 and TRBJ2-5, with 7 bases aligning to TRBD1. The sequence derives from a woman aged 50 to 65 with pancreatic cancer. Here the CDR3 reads CASSQNTGVGETQYF. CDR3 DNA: TGTGCCAGCAGCCAAAATACAGGGGTAGGCGAGACCCAGTACTTC.